Each of the 15 T cell receptor beta chains below was sequenced from the same sample in a study of a mutant IDH1 vaccine in newly diagnosed glioma. Indicated time point: baseline, week 1 (first vaccination visit). Treatment defined: pre-vaccination baseline after standard-of-care therapy. This table comes from immunoSEQ multiplex PCR, and its TCRdb copy is limited to in-frame clones, with some not included. The sample carries tens of thousands of clones, around 80% recorded once. The sequencing here drew on PBMCs, taken from a glioma patient treated with radiotherapy, temozolomide or both. The receptors were sampled from a young man with glioma.

The chain employs TRBV4-1 and TRBJ1-2; the D gene is possibly TRBD1 (5 bases). Germline V gene data show CDR1 as MGHRA and CDR2 as YSYEKL. Trimming took off 2 bases at V and 4 bases at J, with 14 bases between the two ends. There are 15 residues in the CDR3. The CDR3 DNA reads as TGCGCCAGCAGCCAAAATACGGGACCGACCTATGGCTACACCTTC. Its translation is CASSQNTGPTYGYTF.

This chain uses TRBV5-5 with TRBJ1-5; 12 nucleotides align to TRBD1. Unmatched junction bases numbered 7, after V lost 2 bases and J lost 7 bases. CDR3 length equals 16 residues. Per germline, CDR1 SGHKS and CDR2 YYEKEE (reference sequence). The CDR3 DNA reads as TGTGCCAGCAGCTTTGGGACAGGGGGCTTGCGGCAGCCCCAGCATTTT. It yields the protein CASSFGTGGLRQPQHF. Looking up the rest from reference TRBV5-5 and TRBJ1-5 gives the full variable domain: DAGVTQSPTHLIKTRGQQVTLRCSPISGHKSVSWYQQVLGQGPQFIFQYYEKEERGRGNFPDRFSARQFPNYSSELNVNALLLGDSALYLCASSFGTGGLRQPQHFGDGTRLSIL.

This clone was observed a few times. The rearrangement links TRBV27 to TRBJ1-1, with D perhaps matching TRBD1 (5 bases). CDR3 length: 13 residues. CDR1 MNHEY and CDR2 SMNVEV come from the germline V gene (reference sequence). V was shortened by 5 bases and J by 5 bases, with 12 bases between the two germline ends. Here the CDR3 DNA reads TGTGCCAGCAGTGTACCTGGGGGGACTGAAGCTTTCTTT. Amino acids: CASSVPGGTEAFF.

The rearrangement links TRBV5-1 to TRBJ1-4, with 9 bases lining up with TRBD1. The J segment lost 0 bases and the V segment lost 4 bases, leaving 7 bases of the junction unmatched. This CDR3 has 17 residues. CDR1 and CDR2 (germline): SGHRS, YFSETQ. DNA of the CDR3: TGCGCCAGCAGCATAGGACAGGGGACTGCAACTAATGAAAAACTGTTTTTT. Its protein is CASSIGQGTATNEKLFF.

This clone occurred a few times. The V gene is TRBV6-1, the J gene TRBJ1-2; a weak D match, TRBD1 (5 bases). V was pared by 11 bases and J by 3 bases, with 7 bases between. The CDR3 spans 10 residues. CDR1 is MNHNS, CDR2 SASEGT, per germline. This CDR3 reads CAGGDYGYTF. The CDR3 DNA sequence: TGTGCCGGGGGGGACTATGGCTACACCTTC.

CDR3 nucleotide sequence: TGTGCCAGCAGGGACAGTGTGAATCAGCCCCAGCATTTT. Amino acids: CASRDSVNQPQHF. The gene calls are TRBV28 and TRBJ1-5; maybe TRBD1 (6 bases). The CDR3 consists of 13 residues. Germline assignment: CDR1 MDHEN and CDR2 SYDVKM. V dropped 6 bases and J dropped 4 bases, with 10 bases sitting between them.

The chain uses TRBV30 and TRBJ2-7, with unresolved D. The CDR3 runs 13 residues. The V gene lost 2 bases and the J gene lost 2 bases, with 10 bases spanning the gap. The germline CDR1 and CDR2 sequences are GTSNPN and SVGIG (reference sequence). CDR3 sequence (DNA): TGTGCCTGGAGTAAGGGCAGGCCCTACGAGCAGTACTTC. This codes for CAWSKGRPYEQYF.

The DNA of the CDR3 is TGTGCCAGCAGCCCGGGGACAGGGGATTTCTATGAGCAGTTCTTC. Its protein product is CASSPGTGDFYEQFF. The gene calls are TRBV11-2 and TRBJ2-1, with TRBD1 identical over 10 bases. The CDR3 runs 15 residues. Germline V gene lookup returns CDR1 SGHAT and CDR2 FQNNGV. V was clipped by 5 bases and J by 8 bases; unmatched bases: 9.

This clone was found a few times. The chain carries TRBV5-6 and TRBJ1-2; D is possibly TRBD1 (6 bases). V was cut by 0 bases and J by 6 bases, with 12 bases left in between. This CDR3 contains 14 residues. Germline CDR1 is SGHDT and CDR2 is YYEEEE. The CDR3 DNA follows: TGTGCCAGCAGCTTGGGCAGGGAGGGGGATGGCTACACCTTC. Its protein is CASSLGREGDGYTF.

The gene calls are TRBV7-2 and TRBJ1-5; no reliable D call. There are 13 residues in the CDR3. V shed 0 bases and J shed 6 bases, with 6 bases lying between them. Germline V gene lookup returns CDR1 SGHTA and CDR2 FQGNSA. DNA of the CDR3: TGTGCCAGCAGCTTAGCGGGGAGTCAGCCCCAGCATTTT. Its protein is CASSLAGSQPQHF.

The rearrangement joins TRBV15 to TRBJ1-1; TRBD1 matches 11 bases. There are 16 residues in the CDR3. From germline, CDR1 is LNHNV and CDR2 YYDKDF (reference sequence). V lost 1 base to trimming and J lost 11 bases; unmatched junction nucleotides: 12. The CDR3 nucleotides read TGTGCCACCAGCAGAGGTGGACAGGGGGCCCGGTTGGGCGCTTTCTTT. Amino acids: CATSRGGQGARLGAFF.

The chain joins TRBV29-1 to TRBJ1-3; a possible D gene is TRBD1 (6 bases). The CDR3 contains 14 residues. Germline V gene sequence: CDR1 SQVTM, CDR2 ANQGSEA. Trimming cost V 2 bases and J 2 bases, with 10 bases left between them. The CDR3 sequence: CSVESRGAGNTIYF. CDR3 in DNA: TGCAGCGTTGAAAGCAGGGGAGCTGGAAACACCATATATTTT.

The genes are TRBV2 and TRBJ1-6, with D possibly being TRBD1 (6 bases). CDR1 and CDR2 (germline): SNHLY, FYNNEI. This CDR3 is 18 amino acids long. V was clipped by 1 base and J by 4 bases, with 17 bases between them. The CDR3 sequence: CASSEDSGTGFYNSPLHF. The DNA of the CDR3 is TGTGCCAGCAGTGAAGATTCTGGAACAGGGTTTTATAATTCACCCCTCCACTTT. Drawing the rest from reference TRBV2 and TRBJ1-6, the complete variable domain is EPEVTQTPSHQVTQMGQEVILRCVPISNHLYFYWYRQILGQKVEFLVSFYNNEISEKSEIFDDQFSVERPDGSNFTLKIRSTKLEDSAMYFCASSEDSGTGFYNSPLHFGNGTRLTVT.

V and J are TRBV5-4 and TRBJ2-1; 12 nucleotides line up with TRBD1. The germline gives CDR1 SGHNT, CDR2 YYREEE (reference sequence). This CDR3 region has 17 residues. The J segment lost 7 bases and the V segment lost 3 bases, leaving 11 bases of the junction unmatched. The CDR3 protein is CASSSSRDRGRFNEQFF. The CDR3 DNA sequence: TGTGCCAGCAGCTCCAGCCGGGACAGGGGGCGTTTTAATGAGCAGTTCTTC.

The CDR3 protein is CAWNFQGDTEAFF. DNA of the CDR3: TGTGCCTGGAACTTTCAGGGAGATACTGAAGCTTTCTTT. V usage is TRBV30 and J usage is TRBJ1-1; D possibly corresponds to TRBD1 (5 bases). CDR3 length: 13 residues. CDR1 GTSNPN and CDR2 SVGIG come from the germline V gene (reference sequence). Trimming removed 4 bases from V and 5 bases from J, with 14 bases in between.